This paragraph covers one T cell receptor beta chain sequence. Its antigen is currently unknown. Time point here: patch test 1, 2 weeks after DPC sensitization. The treatment denotes: therapeutic diphenylcyclopropenone sensitization with weekly scalp DPC. From germline, CDR1 is LGHDT and CDR2 YNNKEL (reference sequence). Between the trimmed V and J ends, which lost 0 bases and 8 bases, there was a span of 22 bases. The CDR3 is 17 residues long. This entry belongs to a study of human T cells and chemical hapten exposure. General study points: Since the donors had alopecia, their immune response may not be the same as that of healthy people.

MiXCR, run by TCRdb on the RACE reads, gives a single entry per CDR3 protein. Of 75,000 to 95,000 distinct CDR3 sequences listed, roughly 10% are singletons. The chain combines TRBV3-1 with TRBJ1-1; weak D call: TRBD1 (5 bases). The TCR comes from a woman aged 60-70 years with alopecia areata. Some clones in this sample may be carry-over from other donors' samples. This sample comprised whole blood, obtained in connection with sensitization to the hapten diphenylcyclopropenone (DPC). The CDR3 DNA sequence: TGTGCCAGCAGCCAAGATTTACTGGCAGCCGATAGGGGAGAAGCTTTCTTT. Encoded protein: CASSQDLLAADRGEAFF.